The rows below give T cell receptor beta chains drawn from one sample of a study of T cell changes during pregnancy in multiple sclerosis. The table came from immunoSEQ multiplex PCR; TCRdb's copy has only in-frame clones and leaves some out. The table records 80,000 to 130,000 clones, around 93% of them present only once. Sample: peripheral blood, taken before pregnancy. The origin of the receptors is a female donor with multiple sclerosis, enrolled in a pregnancy study. The CDR3 runs from the conserved cysteine through the conserved F or W. The order of the fields is clone size, D gene, J gene, V gene, CDR3 length, CDR3 protein, CDR3 DNA. The D gene is left open where the match is weak. Size is stated for part of the rows, as once, few or many counts, or as a class when the clone is expanded.

- TRBD1 TRBJ2-7 TRBV5-4 12 CASRGTGYEQYF TGTGCCAGCAGGGGGACAGGCTACGAGCAGTACTTC
- - TRBJ1-2 TRBV27 13 CASSYGQSYGYTF TGTGCCAGCAGTTACGGACAGAGTTATGGCTACACCTTC
- - TRBJ2-7 TRBV2 15 CASSEGQALTYEQYF TGTGCCAGCAGTGAGGGCCAGGCCCTCACCTACGAGCAGTACTTC
- - TRBJ2-3 TRBV19 13 CASRRDFTDTQYF TGTGCCAGTCGGAGGGACTTCACAGATACGCAGTATTTT
- - TRBJ1-5 TRBV7-6 14 CASSEGPVNQPQHF TGTGCCAGCAGCGAGGGCCCTGTGAACCAGCCCCAGCATTTT
- - TRBJ2-7 TRBV7-2 14 CASSLGQGGNEQYF TGTGCCAGCAGCTTAGGACAGGGCGGGAACGAGCAGTACTTC
- - TRBJ2-1 TRBV9 17 CASSLNRGSGAYNEQFF TGTGCCAGCAGTCTCAATCGGGGGAGCGGAGCCTACAATGAGCAGTTCTTC
- TRBD2 TRBJ2-7 TRBV5-6 15 CASSRGTSGYYEQYF TGTGCCAGCAGCCGCGGGACTAGCGGTTACTACGAGCAGTACTTC
- - TRBJ1-3 TRBV9 13 CASSVGGGNTIYF TGTGCCAGCAGCGTAGGGGGAGGGAACACCATATATTTT
- TRBD2 TRBJ2-7 TRBV4-1 16 CASSQGAGAGPYEQYF TGCGCCAGCAGCCAAGGAGCGGGAGCCGGGCCCTACGAGCAGTACTTC
once TRBD1 TRBJ1-2 TRBV7-8 13 CASSHKKGAGYTF TGTGCCAGCAGTCACAAGAAGGGGGCGGGCTACACCTTC
- TRBD1 TRBJ2-7 TRBV28 16 CASSKDRVVILYEQYF TGTGCCAGCAGTAAGGACAGGGTGGTGATCCTCTACGAGCAGTACTTC
- - TRBJ2-3 TRBV18 13 CASSPDSSDTQYF TGTGCCAGCTCCCCGGACAGTTCAGATACGCAGTATTTT
once TRBD2 TRBJ2-1 TRBV5-1 14 CASSSTSGDNEQFF TGCGCCAGCAGCTCTACTAGCGGAGACAATGAGCAGTTCTTC
- - TRBJ1-2 TRBV30 16 CAWSSKSSVTDYGYTF TGTGCCTGGAGCTCTAAAAGTTCGGTGACTGACTATGGCTACACCTTC
- TRBD1 TRBJ2-1 TRBV27 15 CASSSGTGGYNEQFF TGTGCCAGCAGTTCCGGGACAGGGGGCTACAATGAGCAGTTCTTC
once - TRBJ1-2 TRBV7-2 19 CASSSSRSGTNHRVGGYTF TGTGCCAGCAGCTCCAGTCGGTCCGGGACAAACCACAGGGTGGGCGGCTACACCTTC
- TRBD1 TRBJ1-4 TRBV30 15 CAWSVSEGANEKLFF TGTGCCTGGAGTGTATCGGAGGGGGCGAATGAAAAACTGTTTTTT
- - TRBJ2-2 TRBV28 17 CASSLSGSGSNTGELFF TGTGCCAGCAGTTTGTCCGGGAGCGGCTCGAACACCGGGGAGCTGTTTTTT
- - TRBJ2-3 TRBV2 15 CASSEVGGFTDTQYF TGTGCCAGCAGTGAAGTGGGGGGATTCACAGATACGCAGTATTTT
- - TRBJ1-3 TRBV5-4 15 CASSSGTVSGNTIYF TGTGCCAGCAGTTCGGGGACTGTCTCTGGAAACACCATATATTTT
once TRBD2 TRBJ2-7 TRBV7-6 15 CASSLELAGTYEQYF TGTGCCAGCAGCTTAGAACTAGCGGGTACCTACGAGCAGTACTTC